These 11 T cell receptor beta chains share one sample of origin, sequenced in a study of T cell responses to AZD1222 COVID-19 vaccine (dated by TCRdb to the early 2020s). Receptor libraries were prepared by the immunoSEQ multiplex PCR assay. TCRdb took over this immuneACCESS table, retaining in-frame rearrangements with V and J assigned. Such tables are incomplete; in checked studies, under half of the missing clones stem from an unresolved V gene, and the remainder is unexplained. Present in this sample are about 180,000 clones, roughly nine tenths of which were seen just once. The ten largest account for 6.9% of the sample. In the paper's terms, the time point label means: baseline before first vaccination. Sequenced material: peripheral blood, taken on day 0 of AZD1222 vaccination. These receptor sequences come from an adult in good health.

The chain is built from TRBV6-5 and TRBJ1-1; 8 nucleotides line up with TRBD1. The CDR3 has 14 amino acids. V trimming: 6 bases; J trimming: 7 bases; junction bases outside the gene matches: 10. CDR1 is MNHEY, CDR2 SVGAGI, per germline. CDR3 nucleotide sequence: TGTGCCAGCAGCCGGGACAGGCTCGACGGTGAAGCTTTCTTT. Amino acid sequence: CASSRDRLDGEAFF.

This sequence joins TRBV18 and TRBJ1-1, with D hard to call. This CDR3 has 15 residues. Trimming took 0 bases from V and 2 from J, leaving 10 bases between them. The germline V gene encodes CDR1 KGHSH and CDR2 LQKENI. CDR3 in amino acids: CASSPPGSLNTEAFF. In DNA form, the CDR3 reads TGTGCCAGCTCACCACCGGGATCCCTTAACACTGAAGCTTTCTTT.

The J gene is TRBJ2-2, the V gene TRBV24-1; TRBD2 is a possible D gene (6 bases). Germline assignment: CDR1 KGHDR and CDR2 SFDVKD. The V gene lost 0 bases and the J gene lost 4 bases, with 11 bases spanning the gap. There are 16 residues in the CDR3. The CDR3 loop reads CATSDLGGAGTGELFF. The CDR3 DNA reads TGTGCCACCAGTGATTTGGGCGGGGCGGGCACCGGGGAGCTGTTTTTT.

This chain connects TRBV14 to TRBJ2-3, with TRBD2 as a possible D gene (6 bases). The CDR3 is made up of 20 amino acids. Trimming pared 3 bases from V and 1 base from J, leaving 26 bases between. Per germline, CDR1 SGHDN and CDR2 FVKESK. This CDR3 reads CASSQERRAGPRDGTDTQYF. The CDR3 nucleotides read TGTGCCAGCAGCCAGGAACGGAGGGCAGGCCCGAGGGATGGCACAGATACGCAGTATTTT.

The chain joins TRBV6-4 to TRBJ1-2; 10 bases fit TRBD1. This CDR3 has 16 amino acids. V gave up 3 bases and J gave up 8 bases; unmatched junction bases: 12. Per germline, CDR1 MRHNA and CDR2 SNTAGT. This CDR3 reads CASSEQPGQGLGGYTF. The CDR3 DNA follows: TGTGCCAGCAGTGAGCAACCGGGACAGGGGCTGGGCGGCTACACCTTC.

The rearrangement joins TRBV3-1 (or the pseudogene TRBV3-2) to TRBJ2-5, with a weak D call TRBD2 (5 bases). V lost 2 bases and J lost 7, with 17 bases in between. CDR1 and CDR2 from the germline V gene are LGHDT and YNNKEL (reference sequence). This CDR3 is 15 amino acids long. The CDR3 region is CASSQPLRSGVTQYF. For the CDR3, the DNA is TGTGCCAGCAGCCAACCCCTACGAAGCGGCGTGACCCAGTACTTC.

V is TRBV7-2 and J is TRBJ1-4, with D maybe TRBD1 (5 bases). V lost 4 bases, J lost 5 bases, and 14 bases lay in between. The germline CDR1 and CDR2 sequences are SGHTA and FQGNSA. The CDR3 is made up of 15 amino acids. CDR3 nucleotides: TGTGCCAGCAGCTCCCCTAATGAGGGGAATGAAAAACTGTTTTTT. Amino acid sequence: CASSSPNEGNEKLFF.

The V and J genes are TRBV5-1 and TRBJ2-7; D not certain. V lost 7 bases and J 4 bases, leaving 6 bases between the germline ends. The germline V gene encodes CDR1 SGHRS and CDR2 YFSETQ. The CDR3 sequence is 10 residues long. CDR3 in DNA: TGCGCCAGCCAAGCTTACGAGCAGTACTTC. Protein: CASQAYEQYF.

Here the CDR3 reads CAISESARGAHYSNQPQHF. CDR3 in DNA: TGTGCCATCAGTGAGTCGGCCAGAGGAGCCCATTATAGCAATCAGCCCCAGCATTTT. This rearrangement joins TRBV10-3 to TRBJ1-5; D call uncertain. Germline-derived CDR1 and CDR2 are ENHRY and SYGVKD. V lost 0 bases and J lost 0, with 18 bases in between. The CDR3 consists of 19 residues.

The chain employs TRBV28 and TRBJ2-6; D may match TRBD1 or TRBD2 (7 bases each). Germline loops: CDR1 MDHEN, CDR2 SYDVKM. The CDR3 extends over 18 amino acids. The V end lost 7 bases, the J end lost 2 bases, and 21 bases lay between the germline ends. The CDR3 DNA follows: TGTGCCAGCAAACTGCAGGGGGACTATAGGCCTGGGGCCAACGTCCTGACTTTC. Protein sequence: CASKLQGDYRPGANVLTF.

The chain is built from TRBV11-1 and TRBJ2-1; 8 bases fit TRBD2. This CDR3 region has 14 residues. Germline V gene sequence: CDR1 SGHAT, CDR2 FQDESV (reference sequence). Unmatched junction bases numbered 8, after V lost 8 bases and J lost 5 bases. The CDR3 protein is CASSQAGENNEQFF. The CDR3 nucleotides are TGTGCCAGCTCCCAAGCGGGGGAAAACAATGAGCAGTTCTTC. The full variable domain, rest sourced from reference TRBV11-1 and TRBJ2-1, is EAEVAQSPRYKITEKSQAVAFWCDPISGHATLYWYRQILGQGPELLVQFQDESVVDDSQLPKDRFSAERLKGVDSTLKIQPAELGDSAMYLCASSQAGENNEQFFGPGTRLTVL.